This TCR beta chain was observed in a study of blood T cell repertoires in COVID-19. Study-level information: Acute and convalescent COVID-19 samples came from the United States, Italy and Spain. T cells, B-cell-depleted T cells, or PBMCs supplied cDNA or gDNA.

V lost 2 bases and J lost 1, with 15 bases in between. The CDR3 runs to 18 residues. The germline gives CDR1 SNHLY, CDR2 FYNNEI. Source study methods: Amplified reference gene primers provided the basis for estimating nucleated cell counts. Measured with immunoSEQ multiplex PCR; TCRdb has only the in-frame clones, and not every one. That table gives V, J and clone size, and the DNA gave D and trimming. The table includes about 100,000 clones, 80% detected once. The table lists this clone with many counts. Source material: peripheral blood. The chain uses TRBV2 and TRBJ2-6; D perhaps matches TRBD1 (5 bases). The sequence was collected from a man between 65 and 85 years old with active or convalescent COVID-19. In DNA, the CDR3 is TGTGCCAGCAGTGAAAGATCGGCAGGGTGGTCTGGGGCCAACGTCCTGACTTTC. It is translated as CASSERSAGWSGANVLTF.